Listed below are T cell receptor beta chains from one sample, sequenced in a study of blood T cell repertoires in COVID-19. TCRdb keeps only in-frame clones here, not all; method: immunoSEQ multiplex PCR. The table has 20,000 to 25,000 clones, roughly four fifths seen once. Input material: peripheral blood. The receptors come from a man in his 70s with acute or convalescent COVID-19. Both conserved end residues are trimmed from each CDR3. Fields, in order: J gene, V gene, D gene, CDR3 protein. The D gene is left open where the match is weak.

TRBJ1-1,TRBV19,NA,ASRQGGDTEAF
TRBJ2-7,TRBV2,NA,ASRALYEQY
TRBJ2-7,TRBV5-4,TRBD2,ASSVGTSGNLDGQY
TRBJ1-6,TRBV3-1/TRBV3-2,TRBD1,ASSHGQGPFPLH
TRBJ1-4,TRBV2,NA,ASGAQGNNEKLF
TRBJ1-1,TRBV7-9,NA,ASSLQGEAF
TRBJ1-1,TRBV20-1,NA,SASWGLEAF
TRBJ1-6,TRBV12-3/TRBV12-4,NA,ASSLSINSPLH
TRBJ1-5,TRBV6-2/TRBV6-3,NA,ASSYGMRSAQPQH
TRBJ1-4,TRBV7-2,TRBD1,ASSFRQGYEKLF
TRBJ2-1,TRBV7-8,TRBD2,ASSPRTSGVGSYNEQF
TRBJ1-1,TRBV28,NA,ASRHRRSNTEAF
TRBJ1-2,TRBV27,NA,ASSWKSGGGYT
TRBJ2-7,TRBV18,NA,ASSPLSGEQY
TRBJ2-3,TRBV20-1,TRBD2,SASGAGGSTDMQY
TRBJ1-3,TRBV11-2,TRBD1,ASSLTDRGVGTIY
TRBJ2-1,TRBV15,TRBD2,ATGLAGVLREQF
TRBJ1-1,TRBV9,TRBD1,ASSARDSLDTEAF
TRBJ1-3,TRBV5-8,NA,ASSLAASSGNTIY
TRBJ2-1,TRBV6-2/TRBV6-3,NA,ASSYSINLRNEQF
TRBJ2-5,TRBV6-5,TRBD1,ASRRQGKETQY
TRBJ1-6,TRBV5-1,TRBD1,ASSYGTGDGHSPLH
TRBJ2-1,TRBV6-1,NA,ASSERYGYNEQF
TRBJ1-4,TRBV5-5,NA,ASSLAGEEEKLF
TRBJ2-1,TRBV5-1,NA,ASSLDREGQF
TRBJ1-6,TRBV6-5,NA,ASTRGQGNSPLH
TRBJ1-1,TRBV7-9,TRBD1,ASSIHRGQTNTEAF
TRBJ1-2,TRBV7-8,TRBD1,ASSEPTGDGYT
TRBJ2-7,TRBV25-1,TRBD2,ASSETRGGEQY
TRBJ2-3,TRBV1,NA,TSIKGVAGGICTDTQY
TRBJ1-4,TRBV14,NA,ASSRSPREKLF
TRBJ1-1,TRBV18,NA,ASSPEWNTEAF
TRBJ1-1,TRBV2,NA,ASSARGSTEAF
TRBJ1-1,TRBV7-2,TRBD1,ASSPDRGWTEAF
TRBJ2-1,TRBV27,TRBD2,ASRRLAGWGHNEQF
TRBJ2-1,TRBV29-1,NA,SVDLFNEQF
TRBJ2-4,TRBV20-1,NA,SARVQATVY
TRBJ2-7,TRBV5-1,TRBD1,ASSSDRGGVEQY
TRBJ2-1,TRBV9,TRBD1,ASSDRQGAVSNEQF
TRBJ1-5,TRBV12-3/TRBV12-4,NA,ASNQQEHQPQH
TRBJ1-1,TRBV19,TRBD1,ATRLQGGGEAF
TRBJ2-7,TRBV25-1,TRBD1,ASSVEGQGYEQY
TRBJ2-1,TRBV7-9,NA,ASSWRDEQF
TRBJ2-1,TRBV9,TRBD2,ASSVAGTSDDEQF
TRBJ1-2,TRBV2,NA,ASSYRERDYGYT
TRBJ2-3,TRBV9,TRBD2,ASSVQLVAGEHLSTDTQY
TRBJ2-3,TRBV5-8,TRBD1,ASSLGDRGGTDTQY
TRBJ2-7,TRBV19,NA,ASSYDRSSYEQY
TRBJ1-2,TRBV6-4,TRBD1,ASSLTGAESGYT
TRBJ2-1,TRBV5-4,TRBD2,ASSLGGLAETNEQF
TRBJ1-5,TRBV2,NA,ASSGSRASNQPQH
TRBJ2-3,TRBV5-6,TRBD1,ASSFPSSGGTDTQY
TRBJ2-3,TRBV7-2,TRBD2,ASSLALSGGTQY
TRBJ1-3,TRBV7-9,TRBD1,ASSLVTGNTIY
TRBJ2-1,TRBV5-1,NA,ASSLEASSYNEQF
TRBJ2-1,TRBV19,TRBD2,ASSSNPAGAAEQF
TRBJ1-1,TRBV27,NA,ASSFTGWTEAF
TRBJ2-7,TRBV5-1,TRBD2,ASSFSGGSSYEQY
TRBJ2-5,TRBV9,TRBD1,ASSVALRTGGNTYQETQY